The present TCR beta chain was sequenced within a study of blood T cell repertoires in COVID-19 (TCRdb year 2020). About the study as a whole: Collaborator samples came from the United States, Italy and Spain and covered acute and convalescent phases of COVID-19. Subjects who had been exposed to COVID-19, were actively infected with it, or had recovered from it provided the deeply sampled blood TCRbeta repertoires that made up the dataset. Samples were obtained from the ongoing ImmuneRACE study (first 160 participants) and from 1,254 subjects provided by 6 global collaborators. The repertoires were released in a freely available public database intended as a resource for research on the immune response to SARS-CoV-2. The sample metadata nearly always contained a de-identified subject ID, COVID-19 status, age in years and sex. The prospective study material was composed of cDNA or gDNA derived from T cells, B-cell-depleted T cells, or PBMCs. Where HLA class I and class II types were available, the types were taken from metadata supplied by the sample provider, not from assay-based typing.

This clone was observed a handful of times. Its specific antigen is unknown. No much larger clonotype is one base removed from it; base qualities were not supplied. Looking up the germline V gene (reference sequence) yields CDR1 MNHEY and CDR2 SMNVEV. Trimming takes 5 bases from V and 9 bases from J, and the germline ends sit 16 bases apart. From the cysteine through the phenylalanine, the CDR3 covers 13 amino acids. The DNA shown is the 39-base CDR3, in frame from base 1. TCRbeta CDR3 regions were amplified from genomic DNA by means of the immunoSEQ Assay, a bias-controlled multiplex PCR. The study's own analysis went as follows. The number of nucleated cells in each sample was estimated from the amplification of reference gene primers within the assay. To quantify the absolute abundance of each unique TCRbeta CDR3 rearrangement, sequence reads were collapsed and filtered. For each sample, productive Simpson clonality was calculated as the square root of Simpson's diversity index across productive rearrangements. Sourced from immuneACCESS, this table was stored by TCRdb with only in-frame sequences that have V and J called. A share of the clones is absent; for the studies checked, an unresolved V gene accounts for under half, and the remainder has no known explanation. That table is the source of V, J and clone size, and D and trimming were worked out from the DNA. The sample has about 88,000 clones on record, about two thirds of them singletons. The leading ten clones occupy roughly 24% of the sample.

Overall study outcomes, separate from this receptor: The amount of clinical and demographic metadata varied by source and participant and was provided uncurated.

The collaborating institutions used their own protocols to collect whole blood in K2EDTA tubes. For TCRbeta analysis, collaborator samples were shipped as frozen whole blood, as isolated PBMCs, or as DNA extracted from either sample type. The sequenced sample was peripheral blood. This clonotype was sampled from a woman aged 60-75 years in a cohort sampled during active or convalescent COVID-19. The rearranged chain carries TRBV27 and TRBJ1-2, with the identity of the D gene unclear. The nucleotide sequence reads as follows: TGTGCCAGCAGTCTCCTAGGTACCCCCCGCTACACCTTC. Translation gives CASSLLGTPRYTF.